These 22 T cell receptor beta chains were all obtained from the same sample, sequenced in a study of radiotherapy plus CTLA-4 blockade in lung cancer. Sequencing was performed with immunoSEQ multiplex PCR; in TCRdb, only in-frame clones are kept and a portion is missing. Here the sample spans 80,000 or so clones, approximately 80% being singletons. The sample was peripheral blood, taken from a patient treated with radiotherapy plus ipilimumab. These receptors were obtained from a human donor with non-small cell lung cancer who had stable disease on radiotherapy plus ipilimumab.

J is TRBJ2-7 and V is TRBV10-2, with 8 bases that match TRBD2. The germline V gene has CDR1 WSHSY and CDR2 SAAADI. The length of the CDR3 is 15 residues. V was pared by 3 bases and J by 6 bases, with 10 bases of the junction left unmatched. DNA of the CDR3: TGCGCCAGCAGTGATTGGCGGGAGGTGGTTTTCGAGCAGTACTTC. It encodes CASSDWREVVFEQYF.

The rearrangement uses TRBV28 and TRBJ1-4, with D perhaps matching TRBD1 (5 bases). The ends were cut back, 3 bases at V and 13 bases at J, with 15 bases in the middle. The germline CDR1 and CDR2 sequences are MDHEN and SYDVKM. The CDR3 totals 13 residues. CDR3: CASSLAGTGRLFF. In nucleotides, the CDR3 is TGTGCCAGCAGTTTGGCCGGGACCGGGAGACTGTTTTTT.

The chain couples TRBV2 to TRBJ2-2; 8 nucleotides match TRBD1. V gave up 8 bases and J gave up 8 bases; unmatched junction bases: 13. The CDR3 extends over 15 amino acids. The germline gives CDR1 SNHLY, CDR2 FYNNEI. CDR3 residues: CASRQGTRQTGELFF. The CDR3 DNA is TGTGCCAGCCGACAGGGGACCCGACAAACAGGGGAGCTGTTTTTT.

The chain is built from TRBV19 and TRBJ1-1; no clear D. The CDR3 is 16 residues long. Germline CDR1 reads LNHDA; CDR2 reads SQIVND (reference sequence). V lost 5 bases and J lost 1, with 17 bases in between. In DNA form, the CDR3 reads TGTGCCAGTAGTGCCCCTCCTGGTCGTCCGAACACTGAAGCTTTCTTT. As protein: CASSAPPGRPNTEAFF.

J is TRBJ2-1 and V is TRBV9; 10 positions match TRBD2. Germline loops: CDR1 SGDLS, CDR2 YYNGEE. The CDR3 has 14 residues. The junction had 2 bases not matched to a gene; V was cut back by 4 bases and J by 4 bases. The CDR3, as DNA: TGTGCCAGCAGCACGACTAGCGGGTACAATGAGCAGTTCTTC. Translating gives CASSTTSGYNEQFF.

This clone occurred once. The CDR3 nucleotides are TGCAGCGGAGGGACAGGGGGCTACGAGCAGTACTTC. It yields the protein CSGGTGGYEQYF. The chain couples TRBV29-1 to TRBJ2-7; 11 bases fit TRBD1. The CDR3 covers 12 residues. In germline, CDR1 is SQVTM, CDR2 ANQGSEA. V shed 7 bases and J 3 bases; nucleotides not matched to a gene: 2.

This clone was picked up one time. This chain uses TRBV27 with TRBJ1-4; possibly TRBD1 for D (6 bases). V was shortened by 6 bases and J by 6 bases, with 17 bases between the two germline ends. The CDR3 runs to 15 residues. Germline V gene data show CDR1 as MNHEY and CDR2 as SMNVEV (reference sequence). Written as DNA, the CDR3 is TGTGCCAGCAGACGCCACAGGGAGGGAGATGAAAAACTGTTTTTT. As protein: CASRRHREGDEKLFF.

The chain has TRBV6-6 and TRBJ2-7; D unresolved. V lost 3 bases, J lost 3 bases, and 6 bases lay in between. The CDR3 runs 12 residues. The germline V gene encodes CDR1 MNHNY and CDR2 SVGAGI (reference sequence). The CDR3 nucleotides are TGTGCCAGCAGTTATGTTGGCTACGAGCAGTACTTC. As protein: CASSYVGYEQYF.

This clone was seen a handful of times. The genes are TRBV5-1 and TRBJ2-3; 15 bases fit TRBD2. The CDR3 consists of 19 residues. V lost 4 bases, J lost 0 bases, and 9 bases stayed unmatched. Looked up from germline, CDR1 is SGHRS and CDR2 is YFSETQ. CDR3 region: CASSRTSGGASSSTDTQYF. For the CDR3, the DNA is TGCGCCAGCAGCCGGACTAGCGGGGGGGCCAGTTCTAGCACAGATACGCAGTATTTT.

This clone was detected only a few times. This CDR3 is CASSLTGGYYGYTF. CDR3 in DNA: TGTGCCAGCAGCTTAACAGGGGGGTACTATGGCTACACCTTC. V is TRBV28 and J is TRBJ1-2, with TRBD1 matching over 8 bases. In germline, CDR1 is MDHEN, CDR2 SYDVKM. The CDR3 is 14 residues long. The ends lost 6 bases at V and 3 bases at J; junction bases unmatched: 6.

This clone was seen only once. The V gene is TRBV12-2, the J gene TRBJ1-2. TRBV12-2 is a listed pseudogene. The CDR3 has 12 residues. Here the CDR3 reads CASRPHPDGYTF. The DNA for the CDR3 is TGTGCAAGTCGCCCTCACCCTGATGGCTACACCTTC.

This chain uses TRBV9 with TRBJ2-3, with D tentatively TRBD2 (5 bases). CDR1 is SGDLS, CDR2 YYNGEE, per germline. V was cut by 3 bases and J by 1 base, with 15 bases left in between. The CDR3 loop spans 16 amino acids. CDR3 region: CASSERLGSRTDTQYF. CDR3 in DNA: TGTGCCAGCAGCGAGCGGCTGGGATCGCGCACAGATACGCAGTATTTT.

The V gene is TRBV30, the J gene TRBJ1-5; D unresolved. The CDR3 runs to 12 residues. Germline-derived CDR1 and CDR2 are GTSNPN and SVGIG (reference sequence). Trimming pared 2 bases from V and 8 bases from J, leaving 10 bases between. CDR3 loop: CAWSQRKEPQHF. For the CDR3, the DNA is TGTGCCTGGAGTCAGAGGAAGGAGCCCCAGCATTTT.

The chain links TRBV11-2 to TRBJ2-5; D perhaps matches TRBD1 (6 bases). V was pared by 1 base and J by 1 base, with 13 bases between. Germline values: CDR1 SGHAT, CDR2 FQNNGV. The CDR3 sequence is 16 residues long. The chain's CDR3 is CASSLGGTPIQETQYF. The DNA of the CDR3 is TGTGCCAGCAGCTTAGGTGGGACACCAATCCAAGAGACCCAGTACTTC.

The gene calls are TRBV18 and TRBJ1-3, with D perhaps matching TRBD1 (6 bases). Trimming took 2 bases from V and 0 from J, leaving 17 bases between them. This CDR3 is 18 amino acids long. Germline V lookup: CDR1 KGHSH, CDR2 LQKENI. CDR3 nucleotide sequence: TGTGCCAGCTCACCAATATCTGTAGGGGGAGTCTCTGGAAACACCATATATTTT. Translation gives CASSPISVGGVSGNTIYF. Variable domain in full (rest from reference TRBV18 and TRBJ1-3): NAGVMQNPRHLVRRRGQEARLRCSPMKGHSHVYWYRQLPEEGLKFMVYLQKENIIDESGMPKERFSAEFPKEGPSILRIQQVVRGDSAAYFCASSPISVGGVSGNTIYFGEGSWLTVV.

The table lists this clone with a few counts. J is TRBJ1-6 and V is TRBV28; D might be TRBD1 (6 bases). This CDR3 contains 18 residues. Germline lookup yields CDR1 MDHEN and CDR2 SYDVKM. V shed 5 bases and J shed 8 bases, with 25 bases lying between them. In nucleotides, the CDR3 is TGTGCCAGCAGTCTCTCACAGGGTTTAGGGAGTGTGGATTCACCCCTCCACTTT. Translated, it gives CASSLSQGLGSVDSPLHF.

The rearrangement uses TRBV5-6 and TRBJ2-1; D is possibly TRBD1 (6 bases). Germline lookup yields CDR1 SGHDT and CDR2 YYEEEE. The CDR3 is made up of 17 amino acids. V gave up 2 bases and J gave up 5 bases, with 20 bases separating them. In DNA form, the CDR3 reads TGTGCCAGCAGCTTTATAACGACAGGCCAGTGGGACAATGAGCAGTTCTTC. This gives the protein CASSFITTGQWDNEQFF.

CDR3 DNA: TGTGCCAGCAGCTTAACAACTAGCGGGAGTCATTACGAGCAGTACTTC. Translated: CASSLTTSGSHYEQYF. V gene TRBV7-3 combines with J gene TRBJ2-7; 11 bases align to TRBD2. CDR1 is SGHTA, CDR2 FQGTGA, per germline. The CDR3 extends over 16 amino acids. The J segment lost 4 bases and the V segment lost 0 bases, leaving 5 bases of the junction unmatched.

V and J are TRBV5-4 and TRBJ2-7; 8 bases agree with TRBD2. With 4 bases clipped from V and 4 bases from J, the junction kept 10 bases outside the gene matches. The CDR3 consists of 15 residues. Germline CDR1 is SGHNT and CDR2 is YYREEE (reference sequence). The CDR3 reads CASSREGQGRYEQYF. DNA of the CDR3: TGTGCCAGCAGCCGGGAGGGGCAGGGGCGGTACGAGCAGTACTTC.

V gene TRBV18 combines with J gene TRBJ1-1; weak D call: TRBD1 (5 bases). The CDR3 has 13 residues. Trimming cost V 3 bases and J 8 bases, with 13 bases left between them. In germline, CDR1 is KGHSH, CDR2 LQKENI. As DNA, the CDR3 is TGTGCCAGCTCACCGGGGGGGAATCTAGAAGCTTTCTTT. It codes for CASSPGGNLEAFF.

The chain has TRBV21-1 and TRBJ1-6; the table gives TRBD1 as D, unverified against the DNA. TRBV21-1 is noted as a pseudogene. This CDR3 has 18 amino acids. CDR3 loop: CASSKDPTLTEYNSPLHF. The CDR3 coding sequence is TGTGCCAGCAGCAAAGACCCGACATTGACGGAATATAATTCACCCCTCCACTTT.

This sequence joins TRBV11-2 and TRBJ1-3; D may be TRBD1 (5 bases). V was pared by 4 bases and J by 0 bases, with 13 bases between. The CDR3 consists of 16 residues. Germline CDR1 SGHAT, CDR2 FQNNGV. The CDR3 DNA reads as TGTGCCAGCAGCTGGGGGGACGGTACCTCTGGAAACACCATATATTTT. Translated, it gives CASSWGDGTSGNTIYF. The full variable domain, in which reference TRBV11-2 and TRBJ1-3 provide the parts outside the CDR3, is EAGVAQSPRYKIIEKRQSVAFWCNPISGHATLYWYQQILGQGPKLLIQFQNNGVVDDSQLPKDRFSAERLKGVDSTLKIQPAKLEDSAVYLCASSWGDGTSGNTIYFGEGSWLTVV.